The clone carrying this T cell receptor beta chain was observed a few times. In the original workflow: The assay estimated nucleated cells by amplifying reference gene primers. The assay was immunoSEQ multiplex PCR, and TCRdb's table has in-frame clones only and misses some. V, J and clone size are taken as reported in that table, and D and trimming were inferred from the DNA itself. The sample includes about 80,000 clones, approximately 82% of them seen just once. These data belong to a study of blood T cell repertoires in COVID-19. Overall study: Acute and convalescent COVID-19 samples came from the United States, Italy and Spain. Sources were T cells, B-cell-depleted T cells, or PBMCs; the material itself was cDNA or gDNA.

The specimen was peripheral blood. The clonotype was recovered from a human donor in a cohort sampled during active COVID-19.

This chain's CDR3 is CASSENGNYEQYF. DNA for the CDR3: TGCGCCAGCAGTGAGAACGGGAACTACGAGCAGTACTTC. V and J are TRBV10-2 and TRBJ2-7; D is perhaps TRBD2 (5 bases). V lost 2 bases to trimming and J lost 3 bases, with 8 bases between them. This CDR3 region has 13 residues. Germline assignment: CDR1 WSHSY and CDR2 SAAADI.